This TCR beta chain was captured by sequencing in a study of T-cell memory formation after mild COVID-19. 5'RACE primed from the constant segment yielded TCR alpha and TCR beta cDNA libraries bearing sample barcodes and UMIs. TCRdb re-called the 5' RACE reads with MiXCR, one entry per CDR3 protein. In the table there are under 300,000 distinct CDR3 sequences, around a tenth of which are singletons. Germline assignment: CDR1 SGDLS and CDR2 YYNGEE. Losses at the gene ends were 4 bases for V and 2 bases for J; bases not matched to a gene: 8. The length of the CDR3 is 16 residues. V usage is TRBV9 and J usage is TRBJ2-2; 7 bases align to TRBD1. The source is a man aged 18 to 35 who had mild COVID-19 (a few samples of this study predate the infection). Cell type and time point are not known. Sequenced sample: PBMCs or a T cell subset sorted from them (not recorded which). Here the CDR3 DNA reads TGTGCCAGCAGCCTAAGGGACAGACCCAACACCGGGGAGCTGTTTTTT. This codes for CASSLRDRPNTGELFF.